This T cell receptor beta chain comes out of a study of T cell repertoires in cytomegalovirus infection. Looking at the study overall: Indicated by public TCR beta signatures were CMV infection and matching HLA type.

This clonotype was observed many times. The antigen is not known. Using its own MiXCR run on the reads, TCRdb lists one record per CDR3 protein. The sample includes some 700,000 distinct CDR3 sequences, 35% of them seen just once. Study-level points and caveats: Adding up the frequency of public TCR beta families identified people who carried CMV plus the relevant HLA. The ex vivo response was dominated by HLA-C-restricted CMV-specific TCR beta clonotypes.

The CDR3 runs 14 residues. Trimming stripped 3 bases from V and 0 bases from J, with 9 bases between. Germline V gene lookup returns CDR1 MDHEN and CDR2 SYDVKM. This receptor was obtained from a human donor in good health (CMV status not recorded). Some clones in this sample may be carry-over from other donors' samples. What was sequenced was PBMCs. This rearrangement joins TRBV28 to TRBJ2-7; D uncertain. CDR3 sequence (DNA): TGTGCCAGCAGTTTCAGGCGTCTCTCCTACGAGCAGTACTTC. Its translation: CASSFRRLSYEQYF.